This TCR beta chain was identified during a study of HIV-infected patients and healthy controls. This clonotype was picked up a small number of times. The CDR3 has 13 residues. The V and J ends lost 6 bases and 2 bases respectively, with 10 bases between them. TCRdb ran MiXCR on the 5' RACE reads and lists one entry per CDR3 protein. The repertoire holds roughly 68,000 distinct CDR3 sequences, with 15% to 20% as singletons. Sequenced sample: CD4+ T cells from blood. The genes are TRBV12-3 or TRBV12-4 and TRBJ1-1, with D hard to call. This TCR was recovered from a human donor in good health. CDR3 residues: CASRDTSNTEAFF. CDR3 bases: TGTGCCAGCAGGGATACATCTAACACTGAAGCTTTCTTT.